This TCR beta chain is from a study of blood T cell repertoires in COVID-19. Across the whole study: Acute and convalescent COVID-19 samples came from the United States, Italy and Spain. PBMCs, B-cell-depleted T cells, or T cells were the source of the cDNA or gDNA that made up the material.

The CDR3 spans 16 residues. CDR1 and CDR2 (germline): SGHTA, FQGTGA. The V gene end was trimmed by 2 bases and the J gene end by 9 bases; junction bases not matched to a gene: 10. As originally analysed: Estimation of nucleated cell counts was performed using reference gene primer amplification. Libraries were prepared by immunoSEQ multiplex PCR; TCRdb keeps only in-frame clonotypes and omits some of them. V and J calls plus clone size are reproduced from that table; the DNA served to infer D and trimming. The data hold 200,000 to 250,000 clones, with 80% to 90% observed a single time. Enrollment of patients from Seattle took place during active infection, with longitudinal follow-up.

Material: peripheral blood. The receptor was isolated from a man aged 25-45 years with COVID-19, enrolled during active disease. The chain joins TRBV7-3 to TRBJ2-1, with 10 bases fitting TRBD1. Here the CDR3 reads CASSLLPGQGFTEQFF. CDR3 sequence (DNA): TGTGCCAGCAGCTTATTACCGGGACAGGGGTTCACTGAGCAGTTCTTC.